These 30 T cell receptor beta chains originate from one sample sequenced in a study of cytotoxic CD8 clonotypes in ibrutinib-treated CLL. Produced via immunoSEQ multiplex PCR; TCRdb's table is partial and in-frame only. This table has 130,000 or so clones, around three quarters appearing once. The sequences come from PBMCs, collected after 12 months of ibrutinib treatment. The receptors stem from a human donor with chronic lymphocytic leukemia.

This chain connects TRBV6-1 to TRBJ2-2; 8 bases align to TRBD2. CDR3 size: 16 residues. Per the germline V gene, CDR1 is MNHNS and CDR2 is SASEGT. V dropped 0 bases and J dropped 6; count of bases not matched to a gene: 6. Here the CDR3 DNA reads TGTGCCAGCAGTGAAGCTTCGGCGGGGGGCTCCGGGGAGCTGTTTTTT. Translated: CASSEASAGGSGELFF.

This clone was picked up a small number of times. The gene calls are TRBV2 and TRBJ1-2, with D uncertain. Per germline, CDR1 SNHLY and CDR2 FYNNEI. V gave up 3 bases and J gave up 4 bases, with 9 bases separating them. The length of the CDR3 is 13 residues. DNA for the CDR3: TGTGCCAGCAGTGACTATGACCTCTATGGCTACACCTTC. It specifies CASSDYDLYGYTF.

This rearrangement joins TRBV30 to TRBJ1-2, with a weak D call TRBD1 (6 bases). There are 17 residues in the CDR3. V was pared by 0 bases and J by 3 bases, with 20 bases between. Germline V gene lookup returns CDR1 GTSNPN and CDR2 SVGIG (reference sequence). This CDR3 is CAWSVEGGGLFDYGYTF. CDR3 DNA sequence: TGTGCCTGGAGTGTTGAGGGTGGGGGGCTGTTCGACTATGGCTACACCTTC. Drawing the rest from reference TRBV30 and TRBJ1-2, the complete variable domain is SQTIHQWPATLVQPVGSPLSLECTVEGTSNPNLYWYRQAAGRGLQLLFYSVGIGQISSEVPQNLSASRPQDRQFILSSKKLLLSDSGFYLCAWSVEGGGLFDYGYTFGSGTRLTVV.

In this sample, this clone turned up a few times. The V and J genes are TRBV18 and TRBJ1-1, with D unclear. CDR1 and CDR2 from the germline V gene are KGHSH and LQKENI. V gave up 3 bases and J gave up 0 bases, with 14 bases separating them. This CDR3 has 16 residues. The DNA of the CDR3 is TGTGCCAGCTCACCGTCGGGGTCGTTCCTGAACACTGAAGCTTTCTTT. Encoded protein: CASSPSGSFLNTEAFF.

The V and J genes are TRBV7-9 and TRBJ2-7, with TRBD2 matching 7 bases. CDR3 size: 17 residues. V lost 7 bases, J lost 3 bases, and 18 bases stayed unmatched. CDR1 and CDR2 (germline): SEHNR, FQNEAQ (reference sequence). The CDR3 bases are TGTGCCAGCACACCCTCCGCGGGGGTGGGCAGGAGCTACGAGCAGTACTTC. Its protein is CASTPSAGVGRSYEQYF.

This clone occurred a few times. The chain recombines TRBV5-5 with TRBJ2-7; TRBD1 agrees at 8 bases. After removal of 4 bases from V and 5 bases from J, the junction contained 14 bases not matched to a gene. Germline assignment: CDR1 SGHKS and CDR2 YYEKEE (reference sequence). CDR3 length: 16 amino acids. CDR3 residues: CASSPTGQGPLNEQYF. In DNA, the CDR3 is TGTGCCAGCAGCCCAACTGGACAGGGACCGCTGAACGAGCAGTACTTC. Full variable domain (rest looked up from reference TRBV5-5 and TRBJ2-7): DAGVTQSPTHLIKTRGQQVTLRCSPISGHKSVSWYQQVLGQGPQFIFQYYEKEERGRGNFPDRFSARQFPNYSSELNVNALLLGDSALYLCASSPTGQGPLNEQYFGPGTRLTVT.

The sample holds one count of this clone. The chain employs TRBV19 and TRBJ2-3; the match to TRBD2 covers 9 bases. The CDR3 totals 15 residues. V shed 8 bases, J shed 0 bases, and the junction held 6 bases outside the gene matches. Germline CDR1 is LNHDA and CDR2 is SQIVND (reference sequence). The CDR3 loop is CASGDSGGSTDTQYF. The CDR3 nucleotides are TGTGCCAGTGGAGATAGCGGGGGAAGCACAGATACGCAGTATTTT.

The chain employs TRBV5-4 and TRBJ2-7; D remains ambiguous. V lost 4 bases to trimming and J lost 0 bases, with 5 bases between them. The CDR3 is 12 residues long. Germline V gives CDR1 SGHNT, CDR2 YYREEE (reference sequence). CDR3 bases: TGTGCCAGCAGCCCAAACTCCTACGAGCAGTACTTC. It yields the protein CASSPNSYEQYF.

The chain couples TRBV27 to TRBJ2-7; 9 bases map to TRBD2. This CDR3 spans 17 amino acids. CDR1 and CDR2 from the germline V gene are MNHEY and SMNVEV (reference sequence). V was pared by 4 bases and J by 3 bases, with 13 bases of the junction left unmatched. CDR3 nucleotides: TGTGCCAGCAGTTACCAGAGGGCTAGCGGGATGGTCTACGAGCAGTACTTC. This encodes CASSYQRASGMVYEQYF.

The CDR3 nucleotides read TGTGCCAGCAGTCCTACACGGACAGGGCCTTACGAGCAGTACTTC. This gives the protein CASSPTRTGPYEQYF. The rearrangement links TRBV6-1 to TRBJ2-7; 8 bases match TRBD1. The J segment lost 4 bases and the V segment lost 5 bases, leaving 10 bases of the junction unmatched. The CDR3 consists of 15 residues. Germline-derived CDR1 and CDR2 are MNHNS and SASEGT.

V gene TRBV6-5 combines with J gene TRBJ1-2; perhaps TRBD1 as D (6 bases). The CDR3 length is 14 residues. V was shortened by 0 bases and J by 4 bases, with 9 bases between the two germline ends. The V gene's germline CDR1 is MNHEY and CDR2 SVGAGI. The CDR3 loop is CASSYSGGGYGYTF. CDR3 DNA: TGTGCCAGCAGTTACTCAGGGGGAGGCTATGGCTACACCTTC.

The chain couples TRBV18 to TRBJ2-1, with D unresolved. The CDR3 length is 13 residues. The V and J ends lost 0 bases and 7 bases respectively, with 7 bases between them. Per the germline V gene, CDR1 is KGHSH and CDR2 is LQKENI. CDR3 sequence: CASSPPSANEQFF. As DNA, the CDR3 is TGTGCCAGCTCACCACCGAGCGCTAATGAGCAGTTCTTC.

CDR3 sequence (DNA): TGTGCCAGTACTCAGGGGGCAGGGGCCGCCTATGGCTACACCTTC. Protein: CASTQGAGAAYGYTF. This chain uses TRBV19 with TRBJ1-2, with 8 bases matching TRBD1. Trimming took 7 bases from V and 4 from J; bases not matched to a gene: 11. This CDR3 contains 15 residues. Germline values: CDR1 LNHDA, CDR2 SQIVND (reference sequence).

The rearrangement uses TRBV7-9 and TRBJ2-1; D gene uncertain. In germline, CDR1 is SEHNR, CDR2 FQNEAQ (reference sequence). This CDR3 is 15 amino acids long. V lost 3 bases to trimming and J lost 1 base, with 10 bases between them. The CDR3 reads CASSFPGVSYNEQFF. The DNA of the CDR3 is TGTGCCAGCAGCTTCCCGGGTGTGTCCTACAATGAGCAGTTCTTC.

This clone showed up just a few times. The gene calls are TRBV7-8 and TRBJ2-7, with 7 bases identical to TRBD2. In germline, CDR1 is SGHVS, CDR2 FQNEAQ. This CDR3 region has 15 residues. The V and J ends lost 0 bases and 1 base, in that order; junction bases with no gene match: 3. The CDR3, as DNA: TGTGCCAGCAGCTTAGCGGGGACTACTTCCTACGAGCAGTACTTC. Encoded protein: CASSLAGTTSYEQYF.

The rearrangement links TRBV19 to TRBJ2-3; D is unclear. V lost 5 bases and J lost 2, with 2 bases in between. This CDR3 spans 11 amino acids. The germline CDR1 and CDR2 sequences are LNHDA and SQIVND (reference sequence). The CDR3 loop reads CASSHTDTQYF. DNA of the CDR3: TGTGCCAGTAGTCACACAGATACGCAGTATTTT.

The chain is built from TRBV6-1 and TRBJ2-4; no definite D call. CDR3 length: 14 residues. V gave up 4 bases and J gave up 0 bases, with 7 bases separating them. Germline V gene data show CDR1 as MNHNS and CDR2 as SASEGT. The CDR3 loop is CASSAERAKNIQYF. The CDR3 nucleotides read TGTGCCAGCAGTGCGGAGAGAGCCAAAAACATTCAGTACTTC.

This clone was detected a few times. This chain joins TRBV5-6 and TRBJ1-5; no clear D. Germline V gene sequence: CDR1 SGHDT, CDR2 YYEEEE. The ends were cut back, 6 bases at V and 4 bases at J, with 14 bases in the middle. This CDR3 is built from 14 residues. As DNA, the CDR3 is TGTGCCAGCAACCGCGGGGTCTCGAATCAGCCCCAGCATTTT. Translating gives CASNRGVSNQPQHF.

There are a few counts of this clone. The CDR3 nucleotides are TGTGCCAGCAGCTCACCTCAGGGGGCGTATAATTCACCCCTCCACTTT. It specifies CASSSPQGAYNSPLHF. This chain connects TRBV7-9 to TRBJ1-6, with 8 bases fitting TRBD1. The CDR3 runs 16 residues. V shed 4 bases, J shed 4 bases, and the junction held 6 bases outside the gene matches. The germline V gene has CDR1 SEHNR and CDR2 FQNEAQ (reference sequence).

This chain joins TRBV10-3 and TRBJ2-7; 10 bases match TRBD1. The V gene's germline CDR1 is ENHRY and CDR2 SYGVKD. The V gene end was trimmed by 4 bases and the J gene end by 2 bases; junction bases not matched to a gene: 5. The CDR3 has 15 residues. CDR3 in amino acids: CAISGQGAVTYEQYF. Written as DNA, the CDR3 is TGTGCCATCAGTGGACAGGGGGCGGTTACCTACGAGCAGTACTTC.

The chain is built from TRBV28 and TRBJ1-5; D gene unclear. Trimming pared 3 bases from V and 3 bases from J, leaving 15 bases between. CDR1 is MDHEN, CDR2 SYDVKM, per germline. This CDR3 has 16 amino acids. CDR3 residues: CASSLVWQKINQPQHF. CDR3 sequence (DNA): TGTGCCAGCAGTTTGGTTTGGCAGAAAATCAATCAGCCCCAGCATTTT.

V is TRBV4-1 and J is TRBJ2-3; D is undetermined. CDR3 length equals 13 residues. V lost 5 bases, J lost 5 bases, and 11 bases lay in between. CDR1 and CDR2 from the germline V gene are MGHRA and YSYEKL. This CDR3 is CASSRHFGDTQYF. CDR3 nucleotides: TGCGCCAGCAGCAGGCACTTCGGAGATACGCAGTATTTT.

The J gene is TRBJ2-2, the V gene TRBV9; D remains unclear. The V gene's germline CDR1 is SGDLS and CDR2 YYNGEE. V was clipped by 3 bases and J by 0 bases, with 18 bases between them. The CDR3 loop spans 18 amino acids. CDR3 DNA: TGTGCCAGCAGCGATTTCGTTCCAGGCCGGACGAACACCGGGGAGCTGTTTTTT. Translating it yields CASSDFVPGRTNTGELFF.

CDR3 coding DNA: TGTGCCAGCAGCATGTACAGGGAAGCTTTCTTT. Its translation is CASSMYREAFF. This chain joins TRBV28 and TRBJ1-1; D perhaps matches TRBD1 (5 bases). Germline CDR1 MDHEN, CDR2 SYDVKM. This CDR3 comprises 11 residues. Trimming took 6 bases from V and 8 from J, leaving 10 bases between them.

J is TRBJ2-7 and V is TRBV5-1; TRBD1 is a possible D gene (6 bases). The V end was cut by 0 bases, the J end by 3 bases, with 16 bases between. The CDR3 has 16 amino acids. Germline V lookup: CDR1 SGHRS, CDR2 YFSETQ. The CDR3 spells CASSLGPGVGNYEQYF. The DNA of the CDR3 is TGCGCCAGCAGCTTGGGCCCAGGGGTGGGTAACTACGAGCAGTACTTC.

This sequence joins TRBV6-5 and TRBJ1-4; 9 nucleotides align to TRBD1. The V gene's germline CDR1 is MNHEY and CDR2 SVGAGI. V trimming: 4 bases; J trimming: 6 bases; junction bases outside the gene matches: 3. This CDR3 contains 14 residues. The CDR3 is CASSLQGADEKLFF. DNA of the CDR3: TGTGCCAGCAGTTTACAGGGGGCCGATGAAAAACTGTTTTTT.

The CDR3 sequence: CAWSRVRGGAHGTGELFF. In DNA, the CDR3 is TGTGCCTGGAGCCGAGTTCGAGGGGGCGCGCATGGGACCGGGGAGCTGTTTTTT. The J gene is TRBJ2-2, the V gene TRBV30; 7 nucleotides align to TRBD1. The CDR3 length is 18 residues. Germline CDR1 GTSNPN, CDR2 SVGIG (reference sequence). The trim removed 3 bases at V and 5 bases at J, leaving 18 bases unmatched.

A note on this clone: A read error may be the cause here, since a much bigger clone is one base away. V and J are TRBV9 and TRBJ2-2; D is unresolved. The ends were cut back, 4 bases at V and 3 bases at J, with 4 bases in the middle. The germline V gene has CDR1 SGDLS and CDR2 YYNGEE. The CDR3 runs to 12 residues. For the CDR3, the DNA is TGTGCCAGCAGCTTCTACACCGGGGAGCTGTTTTTT. Its protein is CASSFYTGELFF.

This clone appeared a single time. The chain combines TRBV4-3 with TRBJ2-1, with 10 bases that match TRBD1. From germline, CDR1 is LGHNA and CDR2 YSLEER. This CDR3 has 15 residues. After removal of 5 bases from V and 6 bases from J, the junction contained 7 bases not matched to a gene. This chain's CDR3 is CASSAGTGAFNEQFF. The CDR3 DNA reads as TGCGCCAGCAGCGCCGGGACAGGGGCTTTCAATGAGCAGTTCTTC.

The rearrangement joins TRBV2 to TRBJ1-5; 9 bases line up with TRBD1. Germline CDR1 and CDR2: SNHLY and FYNNEI. The CDR3 has 16 amino acids. The V segment lost 5 bases and the J segment 1 base; nucleotides outside the gene matches: 6. CDR3 in DNA: TGTGCCAGCAGTCTACAGGGGGCTGTAAGCAATCAGCCCCAGCATTTT. It specifies CASSLQGAVSNQPQHF.